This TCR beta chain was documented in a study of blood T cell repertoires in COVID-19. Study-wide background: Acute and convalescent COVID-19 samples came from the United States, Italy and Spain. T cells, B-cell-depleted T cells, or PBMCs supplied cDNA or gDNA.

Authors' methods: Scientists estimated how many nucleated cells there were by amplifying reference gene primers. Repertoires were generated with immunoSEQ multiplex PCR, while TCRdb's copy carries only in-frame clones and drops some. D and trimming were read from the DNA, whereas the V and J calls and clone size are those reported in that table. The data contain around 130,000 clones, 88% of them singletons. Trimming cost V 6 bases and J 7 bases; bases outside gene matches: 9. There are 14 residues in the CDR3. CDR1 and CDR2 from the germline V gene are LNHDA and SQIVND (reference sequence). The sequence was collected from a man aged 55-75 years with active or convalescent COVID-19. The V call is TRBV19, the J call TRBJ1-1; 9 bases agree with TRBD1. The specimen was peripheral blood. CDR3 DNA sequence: TGTGCCAGTAGCCGGACAGGGGAAACGAGTGAAGCTTTCTTT. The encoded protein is CASSRTGETSEAFF.